The next 20 T cell receptor beta chains were all read from a single sample in a study of blood T cell repertoires in COVID-19. Sequencing used immunoSEQ multiplex PCR; TCRdb keeps in-frame clones, though not all of them. The table has over 200,000 clones, 85% to 90% seen once. The specimen sequenced was peripheral blood. The receptors originated from a woman aged 55-69 years with acute or convalescent COVID-19.

The chain combines TRBV28 with TRBJ2-1, with 8 bases fitting TRBD2. Trimming cost V 3 bases and J 7 bases; bases outside gene matches: 11. Germline V gene sequence: CDR1 MDHEN, CDR2 SYDVKM. The CDR3 runs to 16 residues. The CDR3 DNA sequence: TGTGCCAGCAGTTTGGCCGGGACTAGGATCGTGAATGAGCAGTTCTTC. This gives the protein CASSLAGTRIVNEQFF.

The chain joins TRBV10-3 to TRBJ2-6; 9 bases agree with TRBD1. V trimming: 1 base; J trimming: 3 bases; junction bases outside the gene matches: 16. The CDR3 sequence is 21 residues long. CDR1 ENHRY and CDR2 SYGVKD come from the germline V gene. CDR3 protein: CAISEYVPGQGSKSGANVLTF. The CDR3, as DNA: TGTGCCATCAGTGAGTACGTCCCGGGACAGGGATCGAAAAGTGGGGCCAACGTCCTGACTTTC.

The chain has TRBV7-9 and TRBJ1-2; D unresolved. Germline V gives CDR1 SEHNR, CDR2 FQNEAQ (reference sequence). V shed 2 bases and J shed 8 bases, with 9 bases lying between them. The CDR3 loop spans 12 amino acids. CDR3 sequence: CASSLNREGYTF. CDR3 nucleotide sequence: TGTGCCAGCAGCTTAAATAGGGAGGGCTACACCTTC. Drawing the rest from reference TRBV7-9 and TRBJ1-2, the complete variable domain is DTGVSQNPRHKITKRGQNVTFRCDPISEHNRLYWYRQTLGQGPEFLTYFQNEAQLEKSRLLSDRFSAERPKGSFSTLEIQRTEQGDSAMYLCASSLNREGYTFGSGTRLTVV.

J is TRBJ1-4 and V is TRBV7-9, with 7 bases lining up with TRBD1. Germline V gene data show CDR1 as SEHNR and CDR2 as FQNEAQ (reference sequence). The CDR3 extends over 14 amino acids. The J segment lost 4 bases and the V segment lost 7 bases, leaving 6 bases of the junction unmatched. In nucleotides, the CDR3 is TGTGCCAGCAACACCCGGGACAGTAATGAAAAACTGTTTTTT. The encoded protein is CASNTRDSNEKLFF.

The CDR3 region is CAWSAQGHLYSPLHF. The CDR3 DNA is TGTGCCTGGAGTGCGCAGGGACACCTTTATTCACCCCTCCACTTT. The chain has TRBV30 and TRBJ1-6; D is perhaps TRBD1 (6 bases). CDR3 size: 15 residues. Germline V CDR1 and CDR2: GTSNPN, SVGIG (reference sequence). V lost 1 base and J 8 bases, leaving 15 bases between the germline ends.

This clone was recorded once. The chain is built from TRBV24-1 and TRBJ1-4; unclear D gene. The CDR3 is made up of 15 amino acids. Germline loops: CDR1 KGHDR, CDR2 SFDVKD. Trimming removed 5 bases from V and 7 bases from J, with 16 bases in between. The CDR3 protein is CATSVRVGYLEKLFF. CDR3 in DNA: TGTGCCACCAGTGTGCGGGTTGGATATCTTGAAAAACTGTTTTTT.

The V call is TRBV21-1, the J call TRBJ2-7; the DNA was not used to check the table's D call, TRBD2. TRBV21-1 is marked as a pseudogene. This CDR3 contains 19 residues. The CDR3 spells CASSKGDWGGYPRIYEQYF. The CDR3 DNA sequence: TGTGCCAGCAGCAAAGGAGATTGGGGGGGCTACCCGAGAATCTACGAGCAGTACTTC.

This clone was observed once. CDR3 sequence: CASNAARTSGIPWYF. CDR3 DNA sequence: TGTGCCAGCAATGCCGCCCGGACTAGCGGGATACCGTGGTACTTC. The genes are TRBV2 and TRBJ2-7; 12 nucleotides agree with TRBD2. The V gene's germline CDR1 is SNHLY and CDR2 FYNNEI. This CDR3 spans 15 amino acids. V lost 7 bases to trimming and J lost 12 bases; unmatched junction nucleotides: 16. The whole variable domain, filled in from reference TRBV2 and TRBJ2-7, reads EPEVTQTPSHQVTQMGQEVILRCVPISNHLYFYWYRQILGQKVEFLVSFYNNEISEKSEIFDDQFSVERPDGSNFTLKIRSTKLEDSAMYFCASNAARTSGIPWYFGPGTRLTVT.

The rearrangement links TRBV7-2 to TRBJ2-1; 13 bases line up with TRBD2. Trimming took 2 bases from V and 8 from J; bases not matched to a gene: 6. CDR1 is SGHTA, CDR2 FQGNSA, per germline. This CDR3 has 16 amino acids. CDR3 sequence (DNA): TGTGCCAGCAGCTTAAATGGACTAGCGGGAGATGATGAGCAGTTCTTC. Translation: CASSLNGLAGDDEQFF.

The CDR3 region has the DNA TGTGCCAGCAGTTATCAGCGTACTGGGGCCAACGTCCTGACTTTC. It yields the protein CASSYQRTGANVLTF. V and J are TRBV5-8 and TRBJ2-6; D uncertain. The CDR3 contains 15 residues. CDR1 and CDR2 (germline): SGHTS, YDEGEE. The germline V and J ends were trimmed by 5 bases and 2 bases, with 11 bases remaining between them.

CDR3 loop: CASSQGLNRVWSTEAFF. The CDR3 nucleotides are TGTGCCAGCAGCCAAGGTTTAAACAGGGTTTGGAGCACTGAAGCTTTCTTT. The V gene is TRBV3-1 (or the pseudogene TRBV3-2), the J gene TRBJ1-1; a weak D match, TRBD1 (6 bases). V gave up 1 base and J gave up 4 bases, with 19 bases separating them. Germline V gene data show CDR1 as LGHDT and CDR2 as YNNKEL (reference sequence). The CDR3 runs to 17 residues.

This chain links TRBV6-1 with TRBJ1-2; TRBD1 aligns across 8 bases. Trimming cost V 2 bases and J 8 bases; bases outside gene matches: 13. The CDR3 sequence is 16 residues long. CDR1 MNHNS and CDR2 SASEGT come from the germline V gene. The CDR3 loop reads CASSETGNRGNGGYTF. As DNA, the CDR3 is TGTGCCAGCAGTGAAACGGGAAACAGGGGGAACGGGGGCTACACCTTC.

This chain joins TRBV7-3 and TRBJ1-1; 8 positions match TRBD1. From germline, CDR1 is SGHTA and CDR2 FQGTGA. Trimming took 6 bases from V and 1 from J; bases not matched to a gene: 10. The CDR3 has 16 amino acids. CDR3 coding DNA: TGTGCCAGCAGGTCCGGGACAGGAGGTTGGAACACTGAAGCTTTCTTT. It translates to CASRSGTGGWNTEAFF.

CDR3 DNA sequence: TGTGCCAGCAGCTTAGGGGACAGAGGCTCTGAAGCTTTCTTT. This codes for CASSLGDRGSEAFF. J is TRBJ1-1 and V is TRBV13, with TRBD1 as a possible D gene (6 bases). CDR1 and CDR2 from the germline V gene are PRHDT and FYEKMQ (reference sequence). CDR3 length: 14 residues. V was pared by 0 bases and J by 6 bases, with 11 bases between.

The rearrangement uses TRBV5-1 and TRBJ2-7; 8 bases are a match to TRBD1. The CDR3 totals 16 residues. The germline gives CDR1 SGHRS, CDR2 YFSETQ. V lost 3 bases and J lost 2; bases outside the gene matches: 10. The CDR3 sequence: CASSWGFSGQAYEQYF. The CDR3 region has the DNA TGCGCCAGCAGCTGGGGATTTTCGGGACAGGCCTACGAGCAGTACTTC.

V gene TRBV11-3 combines with J gene TRBJ2-1; D is ambiguous. The CDR3 extends over 13 amino acids. Germline V gene sequence: CDR1 SGHNT, CDR2 YENEEA. The V gene lost 0 bases and the J gene lost 4 bases, with 4 bases spanning the gap. The CDR3 loop reads CASSLDSYNEQFF. Here the CDR3 DNA reads TGTGCCAGCAGCTTAGACAGTTACAATGAGCAGTTCTTC.

The gene calls are TRBV28 and TRBJ1-5; D remains unclear. V was cut by 5 bases and J by 1 base, with 12 bases left in between. The CDR3 loop spans 15 amino acids. Per germline, CDR1 MDHEN and CDR2 SYDVKM. The CDR3 region has the DNA TGTGCCAGCAGTCCCCGTGCCGGGAGCAATCAGCCCCAGCATTTT. It codes for CASSPRAGSNQPQHF.

V is TRBV5-5 and J is TRBJ2-3; 7 bases align to TRBD1. The V and J ends lost 3 bases and 2 bases, in that order; junction bases with no gene match: 3. The CDR3 spans 14 residues. CDR1 and CDR2 (germline): SGHKS, YYEKEE (reference sequence). The CDR3 DNA reads as TGTGCCAGCAGCTGGGGACAGATCACAGATACGCAGTATTTT. Translated: CASSWGQITDTQYF.

The chain joins TRBV7-6 to TRBJ2-7; 7 positions agree with TRBD2. J gave up 5 bases and V 5 bases, and 12 bases lay outside the gene matches. Germline assignment: CDR1 SGHVS and CDR2 FNYEAQ. CDR3 length: 15 amino acids. CDR3 nucleotides: TGTGCCAGCAGCCCCATCCGCGGGAGACTCGACGAGCAGTACTTC. It yields the protein CASSPIRGRLDEQYF.

This clone was detected only once. The CDR3 DNA is TGCGCCAGCAGCCCCGACGGGTGGTCCCTAAACTATGGCTACACCTTC. This encodes CASSPDGWSLNYGYTF. The chain joins TRBV5-1 to TRBJ1-2; D remains unclear. CDR3 length: 16 amino acids. The V gene lost 4 bases and the J gene lost 2 bases, with 18 bases spanning the gap. Germline V gene data show CDR1 as SGHRS and CDR2 as YFSETQ.